This TCR beta chain comes out of a study of Ad26.COV2.S vaccination and SARS-CoV-2 variants. Regarding treatment: approximately 18 received Ad26.COV2.S at low or high dose, single or two shots; 5 received placebo; per-sample allocation not given. On day 63 after the first injection, vaccine and placebo recipients gave samples. An adult of 18-55 years in Boston served as donor. The method was immunoSEQ multiplex PCR; TCRdb's version includes in-frame clones alone and lacks a portion of them. Of 300,000 to 400,000 clones listed, about nine tenths are singletons. In germline, CDR1 is GTSNPN, CDR2 SVGIG (reference sequence). Losses at the gene ends were 2 bases for V and 2 bases for J; bases not matched to a gene: 12. The CDR3 runs to 16 residues. In the case of this clone: Antigen specificity is unknown.

The study, taken as a whole, reports: Placebo recipients trailed vaccine recipients in spike-specific TCR breadth.

J is TRBJ2-7 and V is TRBV30; 7 bases align to TRBD1. This clonotype was sampled from a person between 18 and 65 years old who received the Ad26.COV2.S COVID-19 vaccine or a placebo. Here the sequenced sample was peripheral blood, taken in a trial of Ad26.COV2.S vaccine versus placebo. The CDR3 sequence: CAWSRNTPGTAYEQYF. In DNA, the CDR3 is TGTGCCTGGAGTCGTAACACCCCCGGGACAGCCTACGAGCAGTACTTC.